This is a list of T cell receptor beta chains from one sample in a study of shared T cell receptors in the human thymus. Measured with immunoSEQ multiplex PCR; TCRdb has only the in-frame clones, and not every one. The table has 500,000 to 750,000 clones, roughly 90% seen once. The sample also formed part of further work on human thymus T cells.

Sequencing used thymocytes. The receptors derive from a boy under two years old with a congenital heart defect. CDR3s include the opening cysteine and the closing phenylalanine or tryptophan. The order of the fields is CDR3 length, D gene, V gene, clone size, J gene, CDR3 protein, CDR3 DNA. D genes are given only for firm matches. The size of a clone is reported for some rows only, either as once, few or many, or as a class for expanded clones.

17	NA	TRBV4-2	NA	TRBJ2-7	CASSQESPRPEPGEQYF	TGTGCCAGCAGCCAAGAGTCCCCCCGGCCCGAACCAGGGGAGCAGTACTTC
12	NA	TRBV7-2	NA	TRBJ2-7	CASSSGRSEQYF	TGTGCCAGTTCCAGCGGGCGCTCCGAGCAGTACTTC
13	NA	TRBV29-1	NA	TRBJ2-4	CSVGGLAKNIQYF	TGCAGCGTAGGAGGACTAGCCAAAAACATTCAGTACTTC
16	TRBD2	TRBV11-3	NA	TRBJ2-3	CASSPDLAGGTDTQYF	TGTGCCAGCAGCCCTGATCTAGCGGGAGGCACAGATACGCAGTATTTT
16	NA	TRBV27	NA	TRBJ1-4	CASSDPSDSGNEKLFF	TGTGCCAGCAGTGATCCCTCGGACTCGGGTAATGAAAAACTGTTTTTT
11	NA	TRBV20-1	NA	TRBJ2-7	CSARDSDEQYF	TGCAGTGCTAGAGATTCGGACGAGCAGTACTTC
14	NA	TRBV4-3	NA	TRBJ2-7	CASSQDHPGDRSFF	TGCGCCAGCAGCCAAGACCACCCGGGTGACCGATCTTTCTTC
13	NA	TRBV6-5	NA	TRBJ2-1	CASSYLGAMAQFF	TGTGCCAGCAGTTACCTTGGGGCCATGGCGCAGTTCTTC
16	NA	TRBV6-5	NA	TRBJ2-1	CASSYSSGRLGNEQFF	TGTGCCAGCAGTTACTCGTCAGGGAGGCTTGGCAATGAGCAGTTCTTC
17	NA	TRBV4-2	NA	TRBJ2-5	CASSQDHRLVWEETQYF	TGTGCCAGCAGCCAAGATCATCGGCTAGTCTGGGAAGAGACCCAGTACTTC
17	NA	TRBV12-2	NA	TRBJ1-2	CASRLGREGEGVYGYTF	TGTGCAAGTCGCTTAGGTCGGGAGGGCGAAGGCGTCTATGGCTACACCTTC
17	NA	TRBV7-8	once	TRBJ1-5	CASSLEAQGRFYQPQHF	TGTGCCAGCAGCTTAGAAGCCCAGGGGCGGTTTTATCAGCCCCAGCATTTT
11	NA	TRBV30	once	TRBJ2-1	CACFRGNEQFF	TGTGCCTGTTTTCGGGGAAATGAGCAGTTCTTC
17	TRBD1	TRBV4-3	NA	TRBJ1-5	CASSQGLNRGRNQPQHF	TGCGCCAGCAGCCAAGGTTTAAACAGGGGGCGGAATCAGCCCCAGCATTTT
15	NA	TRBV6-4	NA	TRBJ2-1	CASSGRESSPNEQFF	TGTGCCAGCAGTGGCCGGGAGAGTTCCCCCAATGAGCAGTTCTTC
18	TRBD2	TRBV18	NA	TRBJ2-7	CASSELAGVRYSSYEQYF	TGTGCCAGCTCCGAACTAGCGGGAGTAAGGTATAGCTCCTACGAGCAGTACTTC
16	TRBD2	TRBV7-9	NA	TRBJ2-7	CASSPRGLADTYEQYF	TGTGCCAGCAGCCCAAGAGGACTAGCGGACACCTACGAGCAGTACTTC
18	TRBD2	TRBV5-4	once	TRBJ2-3	CASSLAPRGRAPTDTQYF	TGTGCCAGCAGCTTGGCCCCTCGCGGGAGGGCCCCGACAGATACGCAGTATTTT